The text below deals with one TCR beta chain. Sequenced by immunoSEQ multiplex PCR; TCRdb stores in-frame clones only, minus some. Seen here are about 140,000 clones, roughly nine tenths observed once, and the top ten hold roughly 7.6%. The sample comes from a study of T cell responses to AZD1222 COVID-19 vaccine. CDR1 and CDR2 (germline): MNHEY, SVGAGI. The ends lost 2 bases at V and 7 bases at J; junction bases unmatched: 7. This CDR3 contains 14 residues. This TCR was recovered from an adult who received the MenACWY meningococcal vaccine as a control. This sequence joins TRBV6-5 and TRBJ2-7, with TRBD1 matching over 8 bases. Sequencing used peripheral blood, obtained 28 days after the second dose of the MenACWY control vaccine. Here the CDR3 reads CASSYHDRGLEQYF. The CDR3, as DNA: TGTGCCAGCAGTTACCACGACAGGGGTCTGGAGCAGTACTTC.